This T cell receptor (beta chain) was recorded in a study of blood T cell repertoires in COVID-19. Original processing notes: It was from reference gene primer amplification that nucleated cell counts were estimated. Using immunoSEQ multiplex PCR, the repertoire was profiled, and TCRdb retains in-frame clones only, with some absent. V and J calls and clone size are as listed in that table; D and trimming were resolved from the DNA. The top ten clones hold roughly a sixth of a sample with 150,000 to 200,000 clones, roughly three quarters of them seen once. The ends lost 3 bases at V and 2 bases at J; junction bases unmatched: 5. CDR1 is MDHEN, CDR2 SYDVKM, per germline. This CDR3 comprises 16 residues.

The chain joins TRBV28 to TRBJ2-5; 11 bases are a match to TRBD2. Sequencing was carried out using PBMCs or T cells enriched from blood (not recorded which). The clonotype originates from a woman aged 45-59 years with acute COVID-19. The CDR3 sequence: CASSLSLAGGQETQYF. CDR3 nucleotide sequence: TGTGCCAGCAGTTTGAGCCTAGCGGGAGGACAAGAGACCCAGTACTTC.